The 9 T cell receptor beta chains reported below all come from one sample, sequenced in a study of blood T cell repertoires in COVID-19. Using immunoSEQ multiplex PCR, the repertoire was profiled, and TCRdb retains in-frame clones only, with some absent. The repertoire holds about 470,000 clones, with approximately 90% as singletons. The sequencing sample was made of PBMCs or T cells enriched from blood (not recorded which). These TCRs come from a woman aged 18-29 years who had recovered from COVID-19.

In its sample, this clone was seen once. The chain joins TRBV9 to TRBJ2-5, with D possibly being TRBD1 (5 bases). The germline gives CDR1 SGDLS, CDR2 YYNGEE. The CDR3 runs to 14 residues. Trimming took 1 base from V and 7 from J, leaving 14 bases between them. The CDR3 DNA follows: TGTGCCAGCAGCGTAACCCGGGCTCAGGGGACCCAGTACTTC. Protein product: CASSVTRAQGTQYF.

The rearrangement uses TRBV5-1 and TRBJ2-5; 9 nucleotides agree with TRBD1. The CDR3 has 17 residues. The trim removed 0 bases at V and 6 bases at J, leaving 12 bases unmatched. The germline V gene encodes CDR1 SGHRS and CDR2 YFSETQ. The CDR3 sequence: CASSLVAGTGKEKTQYF. Here the CDR3 DNA reads TGCGCCAGCAGCTTGGTCGCCGGGACAGGGAAGGAAAAGACCCAGTACTTC.

The CDR3 coding sequence is TGTGCCAGCAGTGAAGAGGGGGAAGGAAACACCATATATTTT. It encodes CASSEEGEGNTIYF. This chain connects TRBV6-1 to TRBJ1-3, with D possibly being TRBD1 (6 bases). This CDR3 comprises 14 residues. V was pared by 1 base and J by 4 bases, with 8 bases between. CDR1 is MNHNS, CDR2 SASEGT, per germline.

V is TRBV28 and J is TRBJ2-2; TRBD2 might be the D (6 bases). Trimming took 4 bases from V and 4 from J, leaving 16 bases between them. The length of the CDR3 is 16 residues. CDR1 and CDR2 from the germline V gene are MDHEN and SYDVKM. In nucleotides, the CDR3 is TGTGCCAGCAGTTCCCCTTCCGACGGGGGCACCGGGGAGCTGTTTTTT. Translating it yields CASSSPSDGGTGELFF.

The chain carries TRBV6-5 and TRBJ1-2; D not certain. The CDR3 covers 13 residues. The germline gives CDR1 MNHEY, CDR2 SVGAGI. V was shortened by 4 bases and J by 2 bases, with 8 bases between the two germline ends. The CDR3 DNA reads TGTGCCAGCAGTTCTCCGGGGAACTATGGCTACACCTTC. Amino acids: CASSSPGNYGYTF.

This clone occurred a few times. V and J are TRBV5-1 and TRBJ1-6; unclear D gene. Germline CDR1 SGHRS, CDR2 YFSETQ. The germline V and J ends were trimmed by 5 bases and 4 bases, with 13 bases remaining between them. The CDR3 runs to 15 residues. CDR3 sequence (DNA): TGCGCCAGCAGTCCGGGAGGGAAATATAATTCACCCCTCCACTTT. It specifies CASSPGGKYNSPLHF.

The chain recombines TRBV19 with TRBJ1-5, with 10 bases that match TRBD1. Per the germline V gene, CDR1 is LNHDA and CDR2 is SQIVND (reference sequence). V trimming: 5 bases; J trimming: 5 bases; junction bases outside the gene matches: 9. There are 16 residues in the CDR3. CDR3 sequence: CASSGRDRGNDQPQHF. In nucleotides, the CDR3 is TGTGCCAGTAGTGGCCGGGACAGGGGCAATGATCAGCCCCAGCATTTT.

The rearrangement joins TRBV4-1 to TRBJ1-6; D call uncertain. V was clipped by 0 bases and J by 5 bases, with 8 bases between them. The germline CDR1 and CDR2 sequences are MGHRA and YSYEKL. The CDR3 has 15 residues. The CDR3 DNA reads TGCGCCAGCAGCCAAGAAGGGAGGGATAATTCACCCCTCCACTTT. This translates into CASSQEGRDNSPLHF.

This clone was counted a few times. V is TRBV27 and J is TRBJ1-2, with a tentative D call TRBD1 (6 bases). Trimming took off 10 bases at V and 3 bases at J, with 15 bases between the two ends. CDR1 is MNHEY and CDR2 is SMNVEV in the germline V gene (reference sequence). The CDR3 length is 13 residues. For the CDR3, the DNA is TGTGCCACCTCCCGAGGGACACACTATGGCTACACCTTC. As protein: CATSRGTHYGYTF.